This T cell receptor (beta chain) was identified in a study of response to subunit inactivated influenza vaccine (dated by TCRdb to between 2018 and 2020). Regarding the research as a whole: Deep quantitative T cell receptor repertoire profiling was used in the study to track responses to a trivalent subunit inactivated influenza vaccine.

Libraries came from RT-PCR. TCRdb names Illumina HiSeq 2500 as the instrument used. The public reads were run again by TCRdb, first through fastp at Q25 and then through MiXCR, and only productive beta chains were kept. A single entry per CDR3 protein holds the most common genes and DNA from its merged rows. This sample is represented by under 850,000 distinct CDR3 sequences; around 18% of them were singletons. In total, the top ten clones hold around 9.9% of the sample. The cysteine opens and the phenylalanine closes a CDR3 of 17 amino acids. CDR3 DNA only is kept here, 51 bases in frame from base 1. The V and J ends are trimmed by 8 bases and 0 bases, leaving 17 bases between them. The germline V gene supplies CDR1 MNHEY and CDR2 SVGEGT. Broad study findings and their caveats: The authors suggested that each seasonal influenza vaccination may recruit only a limited number of new T cells.

Remarks on this clonotype: Its antigen has not been determined. Base-call qualities are not available, and no considerably larger clone is one nucleotide away.

The sequence came from a man aged 50-59 years who received an inactivated influenza vaccine. Donor details come from another sample of the same person, matched by shared clones. Sequenced material: PBMCs from blood, taken more than 4 days after vaccination. The V gene is TRBV6-2 or TRBV6-3 and the J gene is TRBJ2-6, with the D gene not confidently named. The nucleotides read TGTGCCAGCCGCCCCGCAGGATTCTTCTCTGGGGCCAACGTCCTGACTTTC. It encodes CASRPAGFFSGANVLTF.